This T cell receptor (beta chain) originates from a study of a mutant IDH1 vaccine in newly diagnosed glioma. Study context: Vaccination started 4-6 weeks after radiotherapy alone, or with temozolomide cycles. Males made up about 62% and females about 40% of treated patients, whose mean age was around 41 years.

Assay used: immunoSEQ multiplex PCR; TCRdb lists only in-frame clones, some missing. The sample holds approximately 31,000 clones, 82% seen once. The CDR3 contains 14 residues. The V end was cut by 1 base, the J end by 7 bases, with 13 bases between. Germline V gene data show CDR1 as SEHNR and CDR2 as FQNEAQ (reference sequence). About this clone: As yet, its antigen is unknown.

Regarding time point: week 35, safety follow-up. The vaccine gave 300 ug of a 20-mer mutant IDH1 peptide subcutaneously per dose. Eight vaccine injections were given to patients in weeks 1, 3, 5, 7, 11, 15, 19 and 23. Every donor had a new WHO grade 3 or 4 astrocytoma that was IDH1-mutant, with loss of nuclear ATRX. The sequence was obtained from a woman between 18 and 29 years old with glioma. The gene calls are TRBV7-9 and TRBJ1-2; D gene ambiguous. This specimen was PBMCs, taken from a glioma patient whose treatment included an IDH1 peptide vaccine. The DNA for the CDR3 is TGTGCCAGCAGCTTAGACAGTGGGTGGGGTGGCTACACCTTC. It yields the protein CASSLDSGWGGYTF.